The sequence of this T cell receptor (beta chain) was determined in a study of Tregs in tolerant kidney transplant recipients. Regarding the study as a whole: Biological reproducibility was not directly addressed in this study. Some patients' samples used different primers over time, so nucleotide sequences weren't comparable. Findings come from small patient numbers and require larger validation.

The germline V gene encodes CDR1 SGHNT and CDR2 YYREEE (reference sequence). The length of the CDR3 is 15 residues. Trimming left V 3 bases short and J 0 bases short, with 10 bases between. For this clone: Its antigen is not identified.

The assay was immunoSEQ multiplex PCR, and TCRdb's table has in-frame clones only and misses some. The sample has roughly 80,000 clones; 95% to 98% are singletons. Thawed PBMCs were FACS-sorted into unstimulated CD4+CD25+CD127- regulatory T cells, CD4+CD25- non-regulatory cells, CD4 and CD8 cells. This chain joins TRBV5-4 and TRBJ2-1; no clear D gene. This TCR derives from a human donor who received a combined kidney and bone marrow transplant. Sequenced here: CD4+ T cells from blood, sampled before the transplant. The CDR3 sequence: CASSSQRPSYNEQFF. The DNA of the CDR3 is TGTGCCAGCAGCTCCCAGCGCCCCTCCTACAATGAGCAGTTCTTC.